What follows are 27 T cell receptor beta chains derived from one specimen sequenced in a study of cytomegalovirus exposure and HLA in healthy donors. Sequencing was performed with immunoSEQ multiplex PCR; in TCRdb, only in-frame clones are kept and a portion is missing. The sample lists about 180,000 clones; roughly 85% were seen once. Input material: PBMCs. These receptors all stem from a man aged 18-30 years in good health and CMV-seropositive.

Comments on this clone: One end of the junction varies from germline; a read error may be responsible. The V gene is TRBV15, the J gene TRBJ2-1; no reliable D call. This CDR3 is built from 14 residues. Looked up from germline, CDR1 is LNHNV and CDR2 is YYDKDF (reference sequence). The CDR3 nucleotides are TGTGCCACCAGCAGAGATTTCTCCGACAATGAGCAGTTCTTC. Protein sequence: CATSRDFSDNEQFF.

The chain couples TRBV5-4 to TRBJ1-2; TRBD1 matches 7 bases. In germline, CDR1 is SGHNT, CDR2 YYREEE (reference sequence). The CDR3 sequence is 15 residues long. The V segment lost 4 bases and the J segment 4 bases; nucleotides outside the gene matches: 10. CDR3 in amino acids: CASSPDEGAFYGYTF. The DNA of the CDR3 is TGTGCCAGCAGCCCCGACGAGGGGGCTTTCTATGGCTACACCTTC.

This rearrangement joins TRBV6-1 to TRBJ2-2; a possible D gene is TRBD2 (5 bases). From germline, CDR1 is MNHNS and CDR2 SASEGT. Trimming cost V 8 bases and J 3 bases, with 16 bases left between them. The CDR3 extends over 15 amino acids. The DNA for the CDR3 is TGTGCCAGCGGAGGAACAGTCATTTACACCGGGGAGCTGTTTTTT. Translating it yields CASGGTVIYTGELFF.

The V call is TRBV27, the J call TRBJ2-5, with 9 bases fitting TRBD1. The V gene's germline CDR1 is MNHEY and CDR2 SMNVEV (reference sequence). The length of the CDR3 is 16 residues. Trimming at V came to 4 bases and at J to 4 bases, leaving 10 bases not matched to a gene. CDR3 nucleotide sequence: TGTGCCAGCAGTTCGGGACAGGGAGGGTTGAGAGAGACCCAGTACTTC. Its protein is CASSSGQGGLRETQYF.

This clone turned up a few times. J is TRBJ1-3 and V is TRBV29-1, with TRBD1 identical over 9 bases. CDR1 is SQVTM and CDR2 is ANQGSEA in the germline V gene. The CDR3 extends over 13 amino acids. V shed 4 bases and J 9 bases; nucleotides not matched to a gene: 7. The CDR3 here is CSVGDRAPGTIYF. The CDR3 DNA is TGCAGCGTTGGGGACAGGGCTCCGGGCACCATATATTTT.

In this sample, this clone turned up many times. V gene TRBV5-4 combines with J gene TRBJ2-7; 9 bases match TRBD1. CDR1 and CDR2 (germline): SGHNT, YYREEE (reference sequence). V shed 5 bases and J 4 bases; nucleotides not matched to a gene: 7. The CDR3 has 14 residues. CDR3 loop: CASSETGGTYEQYF. The DNA for the CDR3 is TGTGCCAGCAGTGAAACAGGGGGCACGTACGAGCAGTACTTC.

The chain is built from TRBV18 and TRBJ1-2; 8 bases are a match to TRBD1. The CDR3 is 14 amino acids. After removal of 2 bases from V and 8 bases from J, the junction contained 7 bases not matched to a gene. Germline CDR1 and CDR2: KGHSH and LQKENI. DNA of the CDR3: TGTGCCAGCTCACCAGGACAGGGTTGGGAAGGCTACACCTTC. Amino acids: CASSPGQGWEGYTF. Full variable domain (remainder filled in from reference TRBV18 and TRBJ1-2): NAGVMQNPRHLVRRRGQEARLRCSPMKGHSHVYWYRQLPEEGLKFMVYLQKENIIDESGMPKERFSAEFPKEGPSILRIQQVVRGDSAAYFCASSPGQGWEGYTFGSGTRLTVV.

The rearrangement links TRBV7-9 to TRBJ2-1; a possible D gene is TRBD2 (5 bases). CDR3 length equals 16 residues. V lost 0 bases and J 5 bases, leaving 14 bases between the germline ends. CDR1 is SEHNR and CDR2 is FQNEAQ in the germline V gene (reference sequence). The CDR3 is CASSLAGSAAHNEQFF. The CDR3 nucleotides are TGTGCCAGCAGCTTAGCGGGGTCAGCGGCCCACAATGAGCAGTTCTTC.

The genes are TRBV30 and TRBJ2-5; D is perhaps TRBD1 (5 bases). The germline V and J ends were trimmed by 0 bases and 0 bases, with 14 bases remaining between them. CDR3 length: 16 amino acids. Germline CDR1 reads GTSNPN; CDR2 reads SVGIG (reference sequence). As DNA, the CDR3 is TGTGCCTGGAGTGTGGCCCCGACAGTTTACCAAGAGACCCAGTACTTC. It codes for CAWSVAPTVYQETQYF.

Worth noting for this clone: One end of the junction fails to match germline, which may point to a read error. V is TRBV6-1 and J is TRBJ2-1; TRBD2 might be the D (6 bases). Germline V gives CDR1 MNHNS, CDR2 SASEGT. The CDR3 runs 15 residues. DNA of the CDR3: TGTGCCGGCAGCCCCCTAGCGACGACCTACAATGAGCAGTTCTTC. Translating gives CAGSPLATTYNEQFF.

This chain connects TRBV5-4 to TRBJ1-3; no definite D call. In germline, CDR1 is SGHNT, CDR2 YYREEE (reference sequence). V was trimmed by 2 bases and J by 4 bases, leaving 10 bases between them. This CDR3 is built from 14 residues. CDR3 nucleotide sequence: TGTGCCAGCAGCTTCGGGTCCGGGGGAAACACCATATATTTT. Amino acid sequence: CASSFGSGGNTIYF.

CDR3 amino acids: CASLRGPQETQYF. The CDR3 nucleotides read TGTGCCTCCCTCAGGGGTCCCCAAGAGACCCAGTACTTC. This chain connects TRBV28 to TRBJ2-5; weak D call: TRBD1 (6 bases). V lost 11 bases and J lost 1, with 14 bases in between. Germline values: CDR1 MDHEN, CDR2 SYDVKM. The CDR3 contains 13 residues.

V and J are TRBV6-6 and TRBJ2-1; tentatively, D is TRBD2 (5 bases). The length of the CDR3 is 14 residues. Germline CDR1 and CDR2: MNHNY and SVGAGI (reference sequence). Trimming stripped 8 bases from V and 5 bases from J, with 16 bases between. Written as DNA, the CDR3 is TGTGCCAGCGCGACTACAGCAGTCAACAATGAGCAGTTCTTC. Translation: CASATTAVNNEQFF.

The chain employs TRBV28 and TRBJ2-7; 9 bases are shared with TRBD2. Germline V gives CDR1 MDHEN, CDR2 SYDVKM. The CDR3 contains 15 residues. V trimming: 4 bases; J trimming: 0 bases; junction bases outside the gene matches: 4. The CDR3, as DNA: TGTGCCAGCAGTTCCCCTAGCGGGGCCTCCTACGAGCAGTACTTC. As protein: CASSSPSGASYEQYF.

The chain uses TRBV27 and TRBJ2-7; the match to TRBD1 covers 8 bases. J was trimmed by 4 bases and V by 4 bases; bases with no gene match: 9. There are 15 residues in the CDR3. Germline-derived CDR1 and CDR2 are MNHEY and SMNVEV (reference sequence). In DNA, the CDR3 is TGTGCCAGCAGTTCCCTAGGACAGGGTGAATACGAGCAGTACTTC. Translation gives CASSSLGQGEYEQYF.

This clone appeared a single time. V is TRBV5-4 and J is TRBJ2-2; D is perhaps TRBD2 (5 bases). The V end lost 2 bases, the J end lost 5 bases, and 7 bases lay between the germline ends. Germline CDR1 reads SGHNT; CDR2 reads YYREEE (reference sequence). The CDR3 loop spans 13 amino acids. CDR3 DNA: TGTGCCAGCAGCTTTGGCGGGACCGGGGAGCTGTTTTTT. Translation: CASSFGGTGELFF.

This clone is a singleton in its sample. The chain links TRBV7-9 to TRBJ1-6; D gene uncertain. The CDR3 extends over 14 amino acids. CDR1 is SEHNR, CDR2 FQNEAQ, per germline (reference sequence). V was pared by 3 bases and J by 8 bases, with 11 bases between. The CDR3 is CASSFEAGDSPLHF. In nucleotides, the CDR3 is TGTGCCAGCAGCTTCGAAGCCGGGGATTCACCCCTCCACTTT.

The chain has TRBV18 and TRBJ2-7, with D possibly matching TRBD1 (6 bases). V was cut by 3 bases and J by 7 bases, with 13 bases left in between. The length of the CDR3 is 13 residues. CDR1 is KGHSH, CDR2 LQKENI, per germline. The CDR3 spells CASSPGRGVEQYF. The CDR3 region has the DNA TGTGCCAGCTCACCGGGCAGGGGAGTTGAGCAGTACTTC.

The J gene is TRBJ1-5, the V gene TRBV7-2; unclear D gene. The V end lost 6 bases, the J end lost 0 bases, and 6 bases lay between the germline ends. The CDR3 sequence is 13 residues long. CDR1 SGHTA and CDR2 FQGNSA come from the germline V gene. In DNA, the CDR3 is TGTGCCAGCAGTAGATATAGCAATCAGCCCCAGCATTTT. Translated, it gives CASSRYSNQPQHF.

V is TRBV28 and J is TRBJ2-2, with 7 nucleotides matching TRBD1. This CDR3 has 16 residues. With V trimmed by 6 bases and J by 1 base, 8 bases remained unmatched. Germline assignment: CDR1 MDHEN and CDR2 SYDVKM. The CDR3 protein is CASSSRQGLNTGELFF. For the CDR3, the DNA is TGTGCCAGCAGCTCTAGACAGGGCTTGAACACCGGGGAGCTGTTTTTT.

J is TRBJ2-1 and V is TRBV5-4, with TRBD1 identical over 12 bases. Germline V CDR1 and CDR2: SGHNT, YYREEE (reference sequence). The CDR3 totals 15 residues. Trimming took 0 bases from V and 9 from J; bases not matched to a gene: 4. CDR3 in amino acids: CASSLVGQGAGEQFF. The CDR3 region has the DNA TGTGCCAGCAGCTTGGTGGGACAGGGGGCGGGTGAGCAGTTCTTC.

The genes are TRBV19 and TRBJ1-3; D unclear. Germline V gene sequence: CDR1 LNHDA, CDR2 SQIVND (reference sequence). The length of the CDR3 is 15 residues. Trimming removed 7 bases at V and 1 base at J, with 14 bases between. The CDR3 loop is CASTREGISGNTIYF. Here the CDR3 DNA reads TGTGCCAGTACCCGGGAAGGGATTTCTGGAAACACCATATATTTT.

The CDR3 here is CASRIPGQGPYGYTF. The CDR3 region has the DNA TGTGCCAGCAGGATCCCGGGACAGGGGCCCTATGGCTACACCTTC. The rearrangement links TRBV28 to TRBJ1-2, with 10 bases matching TRBD1. There are 15 residues in the CDR3. The germline V gene has CDR1 MDHEN and CDR2 SYDVKM. V was clipped by 6 bases and J by 4 bases; unmatched bases: 8.

This chain connects TRBV6-5 to TRBJ2-7, with D maybe TRBD1 (7 bases). The CDR3 spans 13 residues. The germline V and J ends were trimmed by 4 bases and 3 bases, with 10 bases remaining between them. The V gene's germline CDR1 is MNHEY and CDR2 SVGAGI. CDR3 sequence (DNA): TGTGCCAGCAGTTCCCAGGGGGGCTACGAGCAGTACTTC. The encoded protein is CASSSQGGYEQYF.

The chain carries TRBV28 and TRBJ2-1; 9 nucleotides agree with TRBD1. The germline V gene encodes CDR1 MDHEN and CDR2 SYDVKM. This CDR3 has 16 residues. Trimming took 6 bases from V and 6 from J; bases not matched to a gene: 12. The CDR3, as DNA: TGTGCCAGCAGCACCCCCGGGACAGGGTCATTCAATGAGCAGTTCTTC. Protein: CASSTPGTGSFNEQFF.

In its sample, this clone was seen once. The chain has TRBV5-4 and TRBJ2-6; 13 bases fit TRBD2. J gave up 3 bases and V 4 bases, and 4 bases lay outside the gene matches. Germline V gives CDR1 SGHNT, CDR2 YYREEE (reference sequence). The CDR3 contains 17 residues. For the CDR3, the DNA is TGTGCCAGCAGCGGGACTAGCGGGATCGGTGGGGCCAACGTCCTGACTTTC. Its protein is CASSGTSGIGGANVLTF. Using reference TRBV5-4 and TRBJ2-6 for the parts outside the CDR3, the full variable domain is ETGVTQSPTHLIKTRGQQVTLRCSSQSGHNTVSWYQQALGQGPQFIFQYYREEENGRGNFPPRFSGLQFPNYSSELNVNALELDDSALYLCASSGTSGIGGANVLTFGAGSRLTVL.

The rearrangement joins TRBV7-8 to TRBJ2-7; 10 positions match TRBD1. This CDR3 spans 14 amino acids. Germline V gene lookup returns CDR1 SGHVS and CDR2 FQNEAQ. The V and J ends lost 1 base and 5 bases, in that order; junction bases with no gene match: 2. Here the CDR3 reads CASSLGQGANEQYF. The CDR3 region has the DNA TGTGCCAGCAGCTTAGGACAGGGGGCAAACGAGCAGTACTTC.